This T cell receptor (beta chain) was profiled in a study of blood T cell repertoires in COVID-19. TCRdb's copy holds only in-frame clones and misses some; the assay was immunoSEQ multiplex PCR. The repertoire holds around 180,000 clones, with 74% as singletons. The germline V gene encodes CDR1 MNHEY and CDR2 SVGAGI. Trimming took 7 bases from V and 2 from J, leaving 12 bases between them. The CDR3 is 13 amino acids. The specimen was peripheral blood. The rearrangement links TRBV6-5 to TRBJ2-7, with a possible D match to TRBD2 (6 bases). This TCR derives from a woman aged 80 or older with acute or convalescent COVID-19. The CDR3 DNA follows: TGTGCCAGCAAAGTGGGACTTACCTACGAGCAGTACTTC. Its translation is CASKVGLTYEQYF.